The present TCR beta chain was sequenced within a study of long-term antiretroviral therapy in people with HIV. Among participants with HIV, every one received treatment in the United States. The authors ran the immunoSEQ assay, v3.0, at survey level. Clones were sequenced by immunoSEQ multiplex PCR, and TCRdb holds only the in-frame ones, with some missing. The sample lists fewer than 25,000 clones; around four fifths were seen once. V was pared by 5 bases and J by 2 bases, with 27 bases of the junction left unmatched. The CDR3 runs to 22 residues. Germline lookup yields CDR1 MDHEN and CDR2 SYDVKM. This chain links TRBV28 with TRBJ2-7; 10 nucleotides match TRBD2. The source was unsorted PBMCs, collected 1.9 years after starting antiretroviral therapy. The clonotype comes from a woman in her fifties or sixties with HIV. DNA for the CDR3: TGTGCCAGCAGTACACATATTGAATTATGGAGGTACTCTAGCGGGGGCACCTACGAGCAGTACTTC. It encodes CASSTHIELWRYSSGGTYEQYF.